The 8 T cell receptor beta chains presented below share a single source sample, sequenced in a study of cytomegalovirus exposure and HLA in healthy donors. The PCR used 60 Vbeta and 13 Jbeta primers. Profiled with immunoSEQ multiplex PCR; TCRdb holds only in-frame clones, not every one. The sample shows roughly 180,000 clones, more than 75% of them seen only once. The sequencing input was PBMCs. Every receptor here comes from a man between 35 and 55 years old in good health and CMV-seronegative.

The CDR3 loop reads CASSLTENTEAFF. DNA for the CDR3: TGTGCCAGCAGCCTGACAGAGAACACTGAAGCTTTCTTT. The chain employs TRBV7-8 and TRBJ1-1; tentatively, D is TRBD1 (5 bases). The CDR3 runs 13 residues. CDR1 and CDR2 (germline): SGHVS, FQNEAQ. V was pared by 5 bases and J by 1 base, with 8 bases between. Variable domain in full (rest from reference TRBV7-8 and TRBJ1-1): GAGVSQSPRYKVAKRGQDVALRCDPISGHVSLFWYQQALGQGPEFLTYFQNEAQLDKSGLPSDRFFAERPEGSVSTLKIQRTQQEDSAVYLCASSLTENTEAFFGQGTRLTVV.

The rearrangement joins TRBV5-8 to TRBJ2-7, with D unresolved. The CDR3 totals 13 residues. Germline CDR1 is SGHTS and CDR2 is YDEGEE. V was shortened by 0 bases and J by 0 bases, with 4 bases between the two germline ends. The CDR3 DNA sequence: TGTGCCAGCAGCTTGGCCAGCTCCTACGAGCAGTACTTC. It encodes CASSLASSYEQYF.

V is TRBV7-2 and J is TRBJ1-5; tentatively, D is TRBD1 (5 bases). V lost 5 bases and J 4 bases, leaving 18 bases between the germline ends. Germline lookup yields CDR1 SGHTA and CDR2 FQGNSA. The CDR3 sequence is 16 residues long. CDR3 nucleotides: TGTGCCAGCAGCGGTACGGGGGGGAGAGTAAATCAGCCCCAGCATTTT. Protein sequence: CASSGTGGRVNQPQHF.

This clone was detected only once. CDR3 protein: CASSPTPGQGLLEQYF. The DNA for the CDR3 is TGTGCCAGCAGCCCCACACCGGGACAGGGCCTTTTGGAGCAGTACTTC. The V and J genes are TRBV11-3 and TRBJ2-7; 9 nucleotides agree with TRBD1. CDR3 length equals 16 residues. Trimming cost V 5 bases and J 7 bases; bases outside gene matches: 15. In germline, CDR1 is SGHNT, CDR2 YENEEA.

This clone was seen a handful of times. The CDR3 protein is CASSPRQGGTDTQYF. CDR3 sequence (DNA): TGTGCCAGCTCACCCCGACAGGGTGGCACAGATACGCAGTATTTT. The chain carries TRBV18 and TRBJ2-3; 7 nucleotides agree with TRBD1. With 3 bases clipped from V and 1 base from J, the junction kept 4 bases outside the gene matches. The CDR3 length is 15 residues. Germline CDR1 is KGHSH and CDR2 is LQKENI.

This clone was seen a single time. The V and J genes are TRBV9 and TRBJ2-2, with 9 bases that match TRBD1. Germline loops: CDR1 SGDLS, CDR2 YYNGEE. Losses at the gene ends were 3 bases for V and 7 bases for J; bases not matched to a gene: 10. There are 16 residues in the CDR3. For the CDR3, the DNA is TGTGCCAGCAGCGCTTTGGGACAGGGTTGGGGCGGGGAGCTGTTTTTT. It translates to CASSALGQGWGGELFF.

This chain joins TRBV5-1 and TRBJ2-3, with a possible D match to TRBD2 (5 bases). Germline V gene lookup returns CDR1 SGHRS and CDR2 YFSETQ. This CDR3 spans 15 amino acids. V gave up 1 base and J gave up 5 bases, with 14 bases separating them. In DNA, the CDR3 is TGCGCCAGCAGCTTGTTAGAGGTCCGGGGAGATACGCAGTATTTT. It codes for CASSLLEVRGDTQYF.

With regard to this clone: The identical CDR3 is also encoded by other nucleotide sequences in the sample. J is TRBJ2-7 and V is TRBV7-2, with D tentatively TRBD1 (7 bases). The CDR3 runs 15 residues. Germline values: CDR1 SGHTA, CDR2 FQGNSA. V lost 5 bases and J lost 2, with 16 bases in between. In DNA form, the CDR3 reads TGTGCCAGCAGCCCGCGACAGGGACTTACCTACGAGCAGTACTTC. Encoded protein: CASSPRQGLTYEQYF.